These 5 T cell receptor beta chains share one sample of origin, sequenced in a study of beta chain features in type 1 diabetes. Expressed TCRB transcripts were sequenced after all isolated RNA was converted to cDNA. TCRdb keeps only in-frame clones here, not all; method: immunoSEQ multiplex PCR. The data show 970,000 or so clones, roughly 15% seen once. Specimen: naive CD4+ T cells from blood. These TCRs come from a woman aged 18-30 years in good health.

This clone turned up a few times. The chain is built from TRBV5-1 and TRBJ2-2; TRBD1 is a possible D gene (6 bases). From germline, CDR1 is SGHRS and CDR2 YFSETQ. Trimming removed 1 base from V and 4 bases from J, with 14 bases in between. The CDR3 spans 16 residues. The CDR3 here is CASSLRQQGVTGELFF. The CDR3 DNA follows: TGCGCCAGCAGCTTGCGTCAACAGGGAGTCACCGGGGAGCTGTTTTTT.

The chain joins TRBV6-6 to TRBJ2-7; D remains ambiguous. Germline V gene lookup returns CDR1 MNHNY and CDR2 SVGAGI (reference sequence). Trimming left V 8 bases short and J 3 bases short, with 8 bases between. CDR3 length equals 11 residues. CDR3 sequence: CASRTFYEQYF. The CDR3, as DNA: TGTGCCAGCCGCACATTCTACGAGCAGTACTTC.

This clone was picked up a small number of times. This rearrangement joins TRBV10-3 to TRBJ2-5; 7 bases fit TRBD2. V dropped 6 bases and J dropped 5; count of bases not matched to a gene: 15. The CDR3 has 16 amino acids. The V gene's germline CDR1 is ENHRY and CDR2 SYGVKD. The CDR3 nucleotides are TGTGCCATCAGAGCCCTTTTGTCGGGAGGTCGTGAGACCCAGTACTTC. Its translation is CAIRALLSGGRETQYF.

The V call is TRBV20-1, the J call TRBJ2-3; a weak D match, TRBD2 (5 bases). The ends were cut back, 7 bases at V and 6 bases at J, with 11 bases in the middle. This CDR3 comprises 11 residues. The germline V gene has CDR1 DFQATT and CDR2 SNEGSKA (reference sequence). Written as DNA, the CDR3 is TGCAGTGTCTGGGAGCAGGATACGCAGTATTTT. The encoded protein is CSVWEQDTQYF.

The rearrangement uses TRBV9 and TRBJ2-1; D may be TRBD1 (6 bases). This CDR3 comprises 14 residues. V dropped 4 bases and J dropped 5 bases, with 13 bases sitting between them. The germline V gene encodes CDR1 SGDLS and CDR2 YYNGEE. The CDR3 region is CASSKDSVNNEQFF. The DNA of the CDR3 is TGTGCCAGCAGCAAGGACAGCGTCAACAATGAGCAGTTCTTC.